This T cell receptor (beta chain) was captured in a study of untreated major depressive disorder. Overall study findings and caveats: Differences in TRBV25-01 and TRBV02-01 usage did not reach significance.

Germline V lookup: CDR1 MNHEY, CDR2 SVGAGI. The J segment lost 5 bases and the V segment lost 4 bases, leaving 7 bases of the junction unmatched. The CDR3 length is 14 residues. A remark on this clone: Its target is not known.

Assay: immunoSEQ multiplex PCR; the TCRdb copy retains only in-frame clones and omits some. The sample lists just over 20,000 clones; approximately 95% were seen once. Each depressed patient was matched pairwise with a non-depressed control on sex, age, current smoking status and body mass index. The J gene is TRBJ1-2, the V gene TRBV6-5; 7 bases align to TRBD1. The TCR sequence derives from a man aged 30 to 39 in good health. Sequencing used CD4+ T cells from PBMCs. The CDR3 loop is CASSFGTEGYGYTF. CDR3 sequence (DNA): TGTGCCAGCAGTTTCGGGACAGAGGGGTATGGCTACACCTTC.